This T cell receptor beta chain was profiled in a study of cytomegalovirus exposure and HLA in healthy donors. PCR was performed using 60 Vbeta and 13 Jbeta primers. Assay: immunoSEQ multiplex PCR; the TCRdb copy retains only in-frame clones and omits some. The repertoire holds about 180,000 clones, with around 80% as singletons. V was pared by 7 bases and J by 9 bases, with 19 bases between. This CDR3 is built from 13 residues. In germline, CDR1 is MNHEY, CDR2 SVGAGI. Findings and caveats of the study: Analysis was performed later, and it showed HLA-associated TCR beta chains to be more clonally expanded than equally common others. According to an earlier analysis, most TCR beta V segments yielded productive rearrangements about 87% or about 30% of the time. CMV antigen specificity of a few CMV-associated chains was confirmed in vitro.

On this clone: As yet, its antigen is unknown.

Sequenced sample: PBMCs. The sequence was obtained from a girl under 18 in good health and CMV-seropositive. This chain links TRBV6-5 with TRBJ2-7; the D gene is possibly TRBD1 (7 bases). The CDR3 sequence is CASTQGRTGPQYF. The CDR3, as DNA: TGTGCCAGCACCCAGGGGAGGACAGGTCCGCAGTACTTC.